The 20 T cell receptor beta chains given below trace back to one sample, sequenced in a study of shared T cell receptors in the human thymus. Here immunoSEQ multiplex PCR was the method, and the copy in TCRdb shows in-frame clones only, minus some. This table holds just under 550,000 clones, 70% to 80% found once. This same sample was also taken into another study, of human thymus T cells.

Material for sequencing was thymocytes. All receptors derive from a boy less than two years old with a congenital heart defect.

The chain employs TRBV19 and TRBJ2-6, with D tentatively TRBD2 (7 bases). CDR1 and CDR2 from the germline V gene are LNHDA and SQIVND (reference sequence). This CDR3 is built from 18 residues. With 5 bases removed from V and 0 bases from J, the gap between germline ends came to 17 bases. CDR3 sequence: CASSLGGARLSGANVLTF. CDR3 nucleotides: TGTGCCAGTAGTCTGGGGGGGGCGAGGCTCTCTGGGGCCAACGTCCTGACTTTC.

V usage is TRBV9 and J usage is TRBJ1-2; D possibly corresponds to TRBD1 (5 bases). The V and J ends lost 4 bases and 0 bases respectively, with 19 bases between them. CDR3 length equals 17 residues. Looked up from germline, CDR1 is SGDLS and CDR2 is YYNGEE. CDR3 in DNA: TGTGCCAGCAGCCCCAGGGAACTACAGACGACTAACTATGGCTACACCTTC. Translated: CASSPRELQTTNYGYTF.

V usage is TRBV5-1 and J usage is TRBJ2-3; 9 bases match TRBD2. This CDR3 is built from 16 residues. V lost 4 bases and J lost 1; bases outside the gene matches: 7. Per germline, CDR1 SGHRS and CDR2 YFSETQ. The CDR3 region is CASSRPGGRGTDTQYF. In DNA, the CDR3 is TGCGCCAGCAGCCGCCCTGGCGGGAGGGGCACAGATACGCAGTATTTT. The full variable domain, its missing parts supplied by reference TRBV5-1 and TRBJ2-3, is KAGVTQTPRYLIKTRGQQVTLSCSPISGHRSVSWYQQTPGQGLQFLFEYFSETQRNKGNFPGRFSGRQFSNSRSEMNVSTLELGDSALYLCASSRPGGRGTDTQYFGPGTRLTVL.

V usage is TRBV27 and J usage is TRBJ1-1; D is unresolved. The V end was cut by 7 bases, the J end by 4 bases, with 13 bases between. Germline lookup yields CDR1 MNHEY and CDR2 SMNVEV (reference sequence). The CDR3 is 13 amino acids. Here the CDR3 DNA reads TGTGCCAGCAACTCCCCCGCGGGCACTGAAGCTTTCTTT. Translating gives CASNSPAGTEAFF.

This clone has only one observation. The chain combines TRBV11-3 with TRBJ2-1; D gene uncertain. V gave up 1 base and J gave up 6 bases, with 10 bases separating them. This CDR3 has 14 amino acids. Germline-derived CDR1 and CDR2 are SGHNT and YENEEA. CDR3 amino acids: CASSLGWRGNEQFF. CDR3 sequence (DNA): TGTGCCAGCAGCTTAGGATGGCGAGGCAATGAGCAGTTCTTC.

The chain recombines TRBV27 with TRBJ2-7, with 10 bases fitting TRBD2. The germline CDR1 and CDR2 sequences are MNHEY and SMNVEV (reference sequence). The CDR3 extends over 16 amino acids. The V segment lost 4 bases and the J segment 3 bases; nucleotides outside the gene matches: 9. The CDR3 sequence is CASSSLAGGSNYEQYF. CDR3 DNA sequence: TGTGCCAGCAGTTCCTTAGCGGGAGGCTCGAACTACGAGCAGTACTTC.

This chain connects TRBV21-1 to TRBJ1-1; the D call in the table, TRBD1, was not verified against the DNA. TRBV21-1 is assigned pseudogene status. The CDR3 spans 16 residues. CDR3 nucleotide sequence: TGTGCCAGCAGCAAAGGCAGGGGGCGGTGGCACACTGAAGCTTTCTTT. The encoded protein is CASSKGRGRWHTEAFF.

This clone was counted a few times. The chain couples TRBV29-1 to TRBJ2-7; D possibly corresponds to TRBD2 (7 bases). Germline assignment: CDR1 SQVTM and CDR2 ANQGSEA. The CDR3 has 13 amino acids. The V gene lost 6 bases and the J gene lost 0 bases, with 12 bases spanning the gap. CDR3 bases: TGCAGCGTGTGGGGGGGCACCTCCTACGAGCAGTACTTC. Its protein product is CSVWGGTSYEQYF.

The rearrangement uses TRBV7-8 and TRBJ2-7, with D possibly TRBD2 on 5 matching bases. CDR3 size: 15 residues. Between the trimmed V and J ends, which lost 1 base and 3 bases, there was a span of 13 bases. CDR1 is SGHVS and CDR2 is FQNEAQ in the germline V gene. The CDR3 sequence is CASSLVEGFGYEQYF. The CDR3 region has the DNA TGTGCCAGCAGCTTAGTTGAGGGATTCGGCTACGAGCAGTACTTC.

V usage is TRBV10-1 and J usage is TRBJ2-3, with 12 bases fitting TRBD2. Trimming at V came to 6 bases and at J to 4 bases, leaving 11 bases not matched to a gene. The CDR3 covers 17 residues. Germline CDR1 and CDR2: WNHNN and SYGVQD (reference sequence). CDR3 DNA sequence: TGCGCCAGCAGGCCCTCGGAGGCTAGCGGGAGGGCAGATACGCAGTATTTT. Translating it yields CASRPSEASGRADTQYF.

V is TRBV12-1 and J is TRBJ2-1; the D call in the table, TRBD2, was not verified against the DNA. TRBV12-1 corresponds to a pseudogene. The CDR3 has 15 residues. The CDR3 loop reads CASTSLAGPGDEQFF. CDR3 DNA: TGTGCCTCAACCTCACTAGCGGGACCAGGCGATGAGCAGTTCTTC.

This clone was detected a few times. The CDR3 region has the DNA TGTGCCAGCTCACCACCGCGACAGGGGGCCTATGGCTACACCTTC. Translated, it gives CASSPPRQGAYGYTF. This chain joins TRBV18 and TRBJ1-2; 10 nucleotides line up with TRBD1. The V and J ends lost 0 bases and 4 bases, in that order; junction bases with no gene match: 2. This CDR3 is built from 15 residues. In germline, CDR1 is KGHSH, CDR2 LQKENI.

In regard to this clone: A read error may produce the germline difference seen at one junction end. This rearrangement joins TRBV7-6 to TRBJ2-1, with 12 nucleotides matching TRBD2. Germline CDR1 SGHVS, CDR2 FNYEAQ. This CDR3 comprises 14 residues. CDR3 coding DNA: TGTGCCAGCAGCCTAGCGGGAGGGCCCTATGAGCAGTTCTTC. Residues: CASSLAGGPYEQFF.

The V call is TRBV25-1, the J call TRBJ2-7; 10 nucleotides line up with TRBD2. Per the germline V gene, CDR1 is MGHDK and CDR2 is SYGVNS. This CDR3 has 15 residues. V was clipped by 2 bases and J by 4 bases; unmatched bases: 5. CDR3 nucleotide sequence: TGTGCCAGCAGTGAAAGCGGGAGGGCCTCTTACGAGCAGTACTTC. Translated, it gives CASSESGRASYEQYF.

This clone occurred once. A junction boundary mismatches the germline segment, possibly from a read error. The gene calls are TRBV5-6 and TRBJ1-1; tentative D call: TRBD1 (5 bases). Germline V gene data show CDR1 as SGHDT and CDR2 as YYEEEE. The CDR3 has 14 residues. CDR3 loop: CASSLGAGNPEAFF. CDR3 nucleotides: TGTGCCAGCAGCTTGGGGGCAGGGAACCCTGAAGCTTTCTTT.

This chain joins TRBV25-1 and TRBJ1-3; maybe TRBD1 (5 bases). This CDR3 has 16 residues. The ends were cut back, 8 bases at V and 0 bases at J, with 17 bases in the middle. The germline V gene encodes CDR1 MGHDK and CDR2 SYGVNS. The CDR3 here is CASQGRTTRSGNTIYF. The CDR3 DNA follows: TGTGCCAGCCAGGGAAGGACGACCCGCTCTGGAAACACCATATATTTT.

The J gene is TRBJ2-7, the V gene TRBV6-4, with 9 bases lining up with TRBD1. This CDR3 has 16 amino acids. Germline CDR1 reads MRHNA; CDR2 reads SNTAGT. V dropped 4 bases and J dropped 3; count of bases not matched to a gene: 10. The CDR3 bases are TGTGCCAGCAGTGCTCCGGACAGGGGCGCCCTCTACGAGCAGTACTTC. Translated: CASSAPDRGALYEQYF.

This sequence joins TRBV4-1 and TRBJ2-2; a possible D gene is TRBD1 (6 bases). Germline V gene sequence: CDR1 MGHRA, CDR2 YSYEKL. The CDR3 is made up of 15 amino acids. Trimming removed 3 bases at V and 9 bases at J, with 17 bases between. The CDR3 bases are TGCGCCAGCAGCCAGACGGACAGTGCGTCTCGGGAGCTGTTTTTT. Translating gives CASSQTDSASRELFF.

V usage is TRBV30 and J usage is TRBJ2-3, with 9 bases aligning to TRBD2. Germline V lookup: CDR1 GTSNPN, CDR2 SVGIG (reference sequence). The CDR3 is made up of 18 amino acids. Trimming at V came to 3 bases and at J to 1 base, leaving 14 bases not matched to a gene. Written as DNA, the CDR3 is TGTGCCTGGAGAATCCCTAGCGGGAATCTTTGGGGCACAGATACGCAGTATTTT. It translates to CAWRIPSGNLWGTDTQYF.

This clone was found a few times. The CDR3 DNA is TGTGCCACCAGCAGAGATGGGGCCTACCTAGGGCCCCATGGCTACACCTTC. Translated: CATSRDGAYLGPHGYTF. The V call is TRBV15, the J call TRBJ1-2; weak D call: TRBD1 (5 bases). The V end was cut by 0 bases, the J end by 6 bases, with 20 bases between. The germline gives CDR1 LNHNV, CDR2 YYDKDF (reference sequence). The length of the CDR3 is 17 residues.